Given below is one T cell receptor (beta chain) in context. Its antigen remains undetermined. Within one base of it there is no much larger clone, and no base qualities were kept. TCRbeta CDR3 regions were amplified from genomic DNA by means of the immunoSEQ Assay, a bias-controlled multiplex PCR. On the authors' methods: The number of nucleated cells in each sample was estimated by amplification of reference gene primers within the assay. To quantify the absolute abundance of each unique TCRbeta CDR3 rearrangement, sequence reads were collapsed and filtered. For each sample, productive Simpson clonality was calculated as the square root of Simpson's diversity index over productive rearrangements. TCRdb mirrors the immuneACCESS table, restricted to in-frame sequences. Some clones are absent from its copies; in checked studies, under half trace to an unresolved V gene, and the reason for the others is unknown. V and J calls and clone size are given by that table; D and trimming were obtained from the DNA. This sample holds some 100,000 clones; 70% to 90% were observed only once. Clones ranked in the top ten supply 13% of the sample.

Collaborating institutions collected whole blood in K2EDTA tubes following their own protocols. For TCRbeta analysis, collaborators shipped samples as frozen whole blood, isolated PBMCs, or DNA extracted from either of those sample types. The data were obtained in a study of blood T cell repertoires in COVID-19 (TCRdb year 2020). A note on the overall study: Samples from collaborators originated in the United States, Italy and Spain and spanned both the acute and convalescent phases of COVID-19. HLA class I and class II types, where available, came from metadata supplied by the sample provider rather than from assay-based typing. The prospective study material was composed of cDNA or gDNA derived from T cells, B-cell-depleted T cells, or PBMCs. Sample metadata almost always included a de-identified subject ID, COVID-19 status, age in years and sex. Subjects who had been exposed to COVID-19, were actively infected with it, or had recovered from it provided the deeply sampled blood TCRbeta repertoires that made up the dataset. The repertoires were released in a freely available public database intended as a resource for research on the immune response to SARS-CoV-2. Samples were obtained from the ongoing ImmuneRACE study (first 160 participants) and from 950 to 1,500 subjects provided by 6 global collaborators.

Paper-wide results and their limitations: Clinical and demographic metadata were provided uncurated, with the amount varying by source and participant.

CDR3 length: 14 amino acids, cysteine to phenylalanine. Only the CDR3 portion is preserved as DNA: 42 bases, with reading frame beginning at the first base. The germline V gene provides CDR1 MGHDK and CDR2 SYGVNS. After removal of 6 bases from V and 8 bases from J, the junction retains 9 bases not matched to a gene. The sequence joins TRBV25-1 to TRBJ2-1, with 8 bases in between that match TRBD2. The sequenced sample was peripheral blood. This receptor was taken from a human donor in a cohort sampled during active COVID-19. The sequenced DNA is TGTGCCAGCAGGGGGGGACTAGTCACGGATGAGCAGTTCTTC. This is translated as CASRGGLVTDEQFF.